This TCR beta chain was documented in a study of blood T cell repertoires in COVID-19. Original processing methods: Estimation of nucleated cell counts relied on the amplification of reference gene primers. Generated by immunoSEQ multiplex PCR, the TCRdb table keeps only in-frame clones and is missing some. The V and J calls and clone size come from that table; D and trimming were worked out from the DNA. This table holds around 68,000 clones, 80% to 85% found once. The germline CDR1 and CDR2 sequences are SGDLS and YYNGEE. The CDR3 totals 15 residues. Between the trimmed V and J ends, which lost 2 bases and 5 bases, there was a span of 14 bases.

Sequenced material: peripheral blood. This rearrangement joins TRBV9 to TRBJ2-1, with a tentative D call TRBD1 (6 bases). The TCR sequence derives from a human donor in a cohort sampled during active COVID-19. The CDR3 region has the DNA TGTGCCAGCAGCGTTGATCACTACAGGGACAATGAGCAGTTCTTC. This encodes CASSVDHYRDNEQFF. Full variable domain (rest looked up from reference TRBV9 and TRBJ2-1): DSGVTQTPKHLITATGQRVTLRCSPRSGDLSVYWYQQSLDQGLQFLIQYYNGEERAKGNILERFSAQQFPDLHSELNLSSLELGDSALYFCASSVDHYRDNEQFFGPGTRLTVL.